The 13 T cell receptor beta chains below all came from one sample that was sequenced in a study of T cells in Graves' hyperthyroidism and ophthalmopathy. RNA transcripts provided the source from which TCR beta CDR3 regions were amplified. The primer set for the first-round RT-PCR of the TCR CDR3 was HTBI. TCRdb used MiXCR to reprocess the multiplex PCR reads, holding one entry per CDR3 protein. In the table there are 550,000 to 800,000 distinct CDR3 sequences, 17% of which are singletons. Source material: blood. All receptors come from a man aged 50 to 60 with Graves' hyperthyroidism.

J is TRBJ2-3 and V is TRBV5-1; tentatively, D is TRBD2 (6 bases). The CDR3 is 13 residues long. Per germline, CDR1 SGHRS and CDR2 YFSETQ. Trimming cost V 4 bases and J 2 bases, with 8 bases left between them. CDR3 protein: CASSREFTDTQYF. The CDR3 DNA sequence: TGCGCCAGCAGCCGGGAGTTCACAGATACGCAGTATTTT.

This clonotype showed up many times. V and J are TRBV30 and TRBJ1-1; D remains unclear. Between the trimmed V and J ends, which lost 4 bases and 0 bases, there was a span of 12 bases. Germline CDR1 GTSNPN, CDR2 SVGIG (reference sequence). The CDR3 covers 14 residues. The CDR3 is CAWNRMTMNTEAFF. Here the CDR3 DNA reads TGTGCCTGGAACCGGATGACTATGAACACTGAAGCTTTCTTT. Filled out from reference TRBV30 and TRBJ1-1, the complete variable domain reads SQTIHQWPATLVQPVGSPLSLECTVEGTSNPNLYWYRQAAGRGLQLLFYSVGIGQISSEVPQNLSASRPQDRQFILSSKKLLLSDSGFYLCAWNRMTMNTEAFFGQGTRLTVV.

Of note for this clonotype: One base away lies a much larger clone, so this may be a sequencing read error. A read error is likely, as this CDR3 ends without the conserved phenylalanine or tryptophan. The chain employs TRBV12-3 or TRBV12-4 and TRBJ1-5; no clear D. The germline V and J ends were trimmed by 6 bases and 0 bases, with 12 bases remaining between them. The CDR3 extends over 15 amino acids. The CDR3 reads CASSQTLDSNQPQHL. The CDR3 nucleotides are TGTGCCAGCAGCCAGACTTTGGATAGCAATCAGCCCCAGCATCTT.

This clonotype came up many times. This sequence joins TRBV20-1 and TRBJ2-7; possible D gene TRBD1, 6 bases. V was clipped by 1 base and J by 4 bases, with 14 bases between them. From germline, CDR1 is DFQATT and CDR2 SNEGSKA (reference sequence). This CDR3 has 14 amino acids. CDR3 loop: CSARAPDREYEQYF. In DNA form, the CDR3 reads TGCAGTGCTAGAGCCCCGGACAGAGAATACGAGCAGTACTTC.

The sample holds many counts of this clonotype. V is TRBV7-2 and J is TRBJ2-2; D not certain. This CDR3 comprises 14 residues. Germline V CDR1 and CDR2: SGHTA, FQGNSA. Trimming removed 3 bases from V and 4 bases from J, with 9 bases in between. CDR3 nucleotide sequence: TGTGCCAGCAGCTTGGACCCCAGCACCGGGGAGCTGTTTTTT. Translation: CASSLDPSTGELFF.

This sequence joins TRBV11-3 and TRBJ2-1, with 7 nucleotides matching TRBD2. The ends lost 1 base at V and 2 bases at J; junction bases unmatched: 5. Germline V gene data show CDR1 as SGHNT and CDR2 as YENEEA. The CDR3 length is 16 residues. The CDR3 DNA follows: TGTGCCAGCAGCTTAGTTACTAGCGAGACCTACAATGAGCAGTTCTTC. This translates into CASSLVTSETYNEQFF.

This clonotype was seen more than once but under ten times. The chain is built from TRBV30 and TRBJ2-3; 7 bases agree with TRBD2. Unmatched junction bases numbered 6, after V lost 0 bases and J lost 9 bases. Germline CDR1 is GTSNPN and CDR2 is SVGIG (reference sequence). The CDR3 has 13 residues. CDR3: CAWSVVGRGTQYF. As DNA, the CDR3 is TGTGCCTGGAGTGTCGTAGGGCGGGGGACGCAGTATTTT.

This clonotype was seen a handful of times. The chain uses TRBV28 and TRBJ2-7, with D possibly being TRBD1 (5 bases). Germline V CDR1 and CDR2: MDHEN, SYDVKM. The CDR3 is made up of 14 amino acids. Trimming removed 7 bases from V and 2 bases from J, with 15 bases in between. This chain's CDR3 is CASTRGSGPYEQYF. CDR3 bases: TGTGCCAGCACCCGAGGATCAGGGCCCTACGAGCAGTACTTC.

CDR3 bases: TGCGCCAGCAGCCCGGCAGCGGGGAGAGAGCAGTACTTC. It yields the protein CASSPAAGREQYF. V and J are TRBV5-1 and TRBJ2-7, with TRBD2 matching 7 bases. The CDR3 sequence is 13 residues long. V shed 4 bases, J shed 7 bases, and the junction held 8 bases outside the gene matches. From germline, CDR1 is SGHRS and CDR2 YFSETQ.

Only a few counts were recorded for this clonotype. The rearrangement uses TRBV7-8 and TRBJ2-5, with TRBD2 identical over 9 bases. With 2 bases clipped from V and 2 bases from J, the junction kept 6 bases outside the gene matches. The CDR3 totals 16 residues. The germline V gene has CDR1 SGHVS and CDR2 FQNEAQ. CDR3 in DNA: TGTGCCAGCAGCTTAACTCTAGCGGGGTTACAAGAGACCCAGTACTTC. Amino acid sequence: CASSLTLAGLQETQYF. Together with reference TRBV7-8 and TRBJ2-5, the CDR3 gives the full variable domain: GAGVSQSPRYKVAKRGQDVALRCDPISGHVSLFWYQQALGQGPEFLTYFQNEAQLDKSGLPSDRFFAERPEGSVSTLKIQRTQQEDSAVYLCASSLTLAGLQETQYFGPGTRLLVL.

This clonotype was recorded many times. V gene TRBV27 combines with J gene TRBJ2-7; no definite D call. V was cut by 0 bases and J by 3 bases, with 6 bases left in between. The CDR3 contains 13 residues. Germline loops: CDR1 MNHEY, CDR2 SMNVEV (reference sequence). CDR3 DNA: TGTGCCAGCAGTTTATCCGGCAACTACGAGCAGTACTTC. It is translated as CASSLSGNYEQYF.

This clonotype was seen more than once but under ten times. The chain has TRBV19 and TRBJ2-7, with D perhaps TRBD1 or TRBD2 (5 bases each). V dropped 6 bases and J dropped 5 bases, with 17 bases sitting between them. CDR1 and CDR2 from the germline V gene are LNHDA and SQIVND (reference sequence). This CDR3 has 14 residues. CDR3 protein: CASRPKGRLHEQYF. For the CDR3, the DNA is TGTGCCAGTAGGCCTAAGGGACGACTCCACGAGCAGTACTTC.

The chain carries TRBV5-6 and TRBJ2-7; 12 nucleotides match TRBD2. Losses at the gene ends were 2 bases for V and 6 bases for J; bases not matched to a gene: 3. Per germline, CDR1 SGHDT and CDR2 YYEEEE. The CDR3 is made up of 14 amino acids. The CDR3 protein is CASSFVTSGSEQYF. In DNA form, the CDR3 reads TGTGCCAGCAGCTTTGTGACTAGCGGGAGCGAGCAGTACTTC.